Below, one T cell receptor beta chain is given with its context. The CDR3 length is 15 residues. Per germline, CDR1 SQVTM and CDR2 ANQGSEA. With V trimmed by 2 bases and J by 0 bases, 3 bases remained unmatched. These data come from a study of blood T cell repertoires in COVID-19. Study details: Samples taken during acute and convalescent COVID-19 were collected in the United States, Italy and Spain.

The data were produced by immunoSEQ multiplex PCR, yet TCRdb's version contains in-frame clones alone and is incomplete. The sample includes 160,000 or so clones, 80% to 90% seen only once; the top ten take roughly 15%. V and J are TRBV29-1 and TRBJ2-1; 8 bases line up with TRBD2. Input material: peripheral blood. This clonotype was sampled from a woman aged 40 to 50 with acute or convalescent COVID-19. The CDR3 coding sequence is TGCAGCGTTGAAAAACTAGCGGCCTCCTACAATGAGCAGTTCTTC. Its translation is CSVEKLAASYNEQFF.